This T cell receptor (beta chain) was sequenced for a study of T cell responses to AZD1222 COVID-19 vaccine. Study observations and caveats: In all cases, repertoires were sampled only after the peak T cell response. Donors in the cohort were predominantly white British and more often female, and clonal diversity was possibly underestimated.

The CDR3 has 12 residues. V was cut by 7 bases and J by 6 bases, with 10 bases left in between. Per the germline V gene, CDR1 is SGHRS and CDR2 is YFSETQ. The data were produced by immunoSEQ multiplex PCR, yet TCRdb's version contains in-frame clones alone and is incomplete. Here the sample spans fewer than 130,000 clones, about 85% being singletons. In regard to this clone: Its matching antigen is unknown.

This clonotype was sampled from an adult in good health. The sample here was peripheral blood, taken on day 0 of AZD1222 vaccination. The J gene is TRBJ1-4, the V gene TRBV5-1, with a tentative D call TRBD1 (5 bases). CDR3 residues: CASGGRDEKLFF. In DNA form, the CDR3 reads TGCGCCAGCGGGGGTCGTGATGAAAAACTGTTTTTT. The whole variable domain, remainder taken from reference TRBV5-1 and TRBJ1-4, is KAGVTQTPRYLIKTRGQQVTLSCSPISGHRSVSWYQQTPGQGLQFLFEYFSETQRNKGNFPGRFSGRQFSNSRSEMNVSTLELGDSALYLCASGGRDEKLFFGSGTQLSVL.